This TCR beta chain was captured by sequencing in a study of blood T cells in healthy people across ages (dated by TCRdb to between 2014 and 2016). For the study in its entirety: In model experiments, template switching captured roughly one uniquely barcoded TCR beta cDNA molecule for every two T cells. The study analyzed two additional independent replicas of 1 million unique cDNA reads from the same blood draw for two donors, one aged 18 to 30 and one aged 80 or older. Donors of different ages were randomly distributed across sequencing lanes to avoid experimental bias. The donors were divided into four age groups: young (average around 16 years), middle-aged (roughly 42), aged (approximately 62) and long-lived (82). To track age-related changes in TCR beta repertoire diversity, the study relied on deep sequencing normalized with unique cDNA molecular identifiers.

In its sample, this clonotype was seen a few times. Its recognized antigen is unknown. Base qualities are not recorded, but no much larger clone differs from it by a single base. The germline V gene (reference sequence) provides CDR1 DFQATT and CDR2 SNEGSKA. V and J are trimmed by 5 bases and 4 bases, and the gene matches miss 3 bases of the junction. Measured from the cysteine to the phenylalanine, the CDR3 is 14 residues long. Only the CDR3 region is kept as DNA, spanning 42 bases read in frame from base 1. The library was prepared using 5' RACE. Sequencing was performed on an Illumina HiSeq 2500. A second PCR of about 7 to 12 cycles was run with a J-beta primer mix and a sample-barcoded 5' primer. A unique molecular identifier was introduced onto each TCR beta cDNA molecule by a template-switch 5' adaptor carrying 12 random nucleotides. Each sample yielded at least 3 million CDR3-containing paired-end reads. First-strand cDNA synthesis was performed from all RNA using the Mint cDNA synthesis kit, with priming by a TRBC-specific oligonucleotide. Following uracil-DNA glycosylase treatment, all cDNA underwent a first 18-cycle PCR with the universal primers M1SS and BC2_uni_R. In the authors' own workflow: For normalization, 1 million high-quality reads were randomly selected from each sample, with every read carrying a distinct molecular identifier. Instead of being binned into consensus sequences, reads that shared molecular identifiers were thrown out. CDR3 identification, clonotype clustering and error correction used MiTCR with a Q25 quality threshold and the strictest error-elimination algorithm. A nonparametric unseen species model with Euler transformation was used to estimate a lower bound on total TCR beta diversity. TCRdb reran the public reads through fastp at Q25 and MiXCR, keeping productive beta chains. Every entry covers one CDR3 protein and lists the most common genes and DNA from its rows. The V and J calls were determined by TCRdb, not by the authors. Here the sample has 550,000 to 700,000 distinct CDR3 sequences; roughly 29% occur a single time. The ten largest clones add up to roughly 18% of the sample.

Overall results and qualifications from the work: There was a strong correlation between observed TCR beta diversity and the percentage of naive T cells measured by flow cytometry. Estimates of total diversity based on one million sequenced T cells were regarded as lower bounds and as underestimates. The CMV infection status of donors was not known, potentially confounding age-related changes in expanded clonotypes. The long-lived group showed more naive CD4+ T cells, fewer expanded clones and increased TCR diversity than the aged group, suggesting age selection. Conclusive comparison of naive and antigen-experienced compartments was prevented by the profiling of bulk unsorted PBMCs. Observed TCR beta diversity per million T cells fell roughly linearly with age, and a significant reduction was already apparent by age around 40.

Donors were 35 to 40 systemically healthy Caucasian individuals from Russia aged roughly 6 to 100 years. Each donor gave roughly 11 milliliters of peripheral blood, drawn into EDTA-treated Vacutainer tubes. Ficoll-Paque density-gradient centrifugation was used to isolate PBMCs, with at least 6.5 million per sample. Total RNA was extracted from PBMCs with Trizol reagent, with at least 5 micrograms obtained per sample. Naive CD45RAhigh/CD27high T cell percentages were measured by flow cytometry on a PBMC aliquot from every donor. The TCR sequence derives from a woman in her sixties or seventies in good health. The chain joins TRBV20-1 to TRBJ2-2; 11 bases in the junction line up with TRBD2. Sequencing input: blood. The CDR3 reads CSAAGTSGTGELFF. At the DNA level, the sequence is TGCAGTGCTGCCGGGACTAGCGGCACCGGGGAGCTGTTTTTT.